A selection of T cell receptor beta chains follows, all from one sample in a study of T cell responses to AZD1222 COVID-19 vaccine. The table came from immunoSEQ multiplex PCR; TCRdb's copy has only in-frame clones and leaves some out. In the table there are over 85,000 clones, roughly 92% of which are singletons. The starting material was peripheral blood, obtained 28 days after the second AZD1222 dose. These receptors all stem from an adult who received the AZD1222 COVID-19 vaccine. The CDR3 runs from the conserved cysteine through the conserved F or W. Each record gives: clone size, V gene, J gene, D gene, CDR3 protein, CDR3 DNA. The D gene is left open where the match is weak. Size is stated for part of the rows, as once, few or many counts, or as a class when the clone is expanded.

size: -; V: TRBV6-5; J: TRBJ2-2; D: -; CDR3: CASSYRGASNTGELFF; DNA: TGTGCCAGCAGTTATCGAGGGGCCTCGAACACCGGGGAGCTGTTTTTT
size: -; V: TRBV5-4; J: TRBJ2-7; D: -; CDR3: CASSLAGVYEQYF; DNA: TGTGCCAGCAGCTTGGCTGGGGTCTACGAGCAGTACTTC
size: -; V: TRBV5-4; J: TRBJ2-1; D: -; CDR3: CASSLPDLDNEQFF; DNA: TGTGCCAGCAGCTTGCCCGACTTAGACAATGAGCAGTTCTTC
size: few; V: TRBV11-1; J: TRBJ1-1; D: TRBD1; CDR3: CASSLRDRFFTEAFF; DNA: TGTGCCAGCAGCCTCCGGGACAGGTTTTTCACTGAAGCTTTCTTT
size: -; V: TRBV7-2; J: TRBJ2-3; D: TRBD2; CDR3: CASSLALAGTFYTQYF; DNA: TGTGCCAGCAGCTTAGCCCTAGCGGGGACGTTCTATACGCAGTATTTT
size: -; V: TRBV7-2; J: TRBJ2-3; D: -; CDR3: CASSFGRTDTQYF; DNA: TGTGCCAGCAGCTTCGGGCGCACAGATACGCAGTATTTT
size: -; V: TRBV18; J: TRBJ1-5; D: -; CDR3: CASSPASNQPQHF; DNA: TGTGCCAGCTCACCAGCTAGCAATCAGCCCCAGCATTTT
size: -; V: TRBV5-1; J: TRBJ1-1; D: -; CDR3: CASSLSPPVGNTEAFF; DNA: TGCGCCAGCAGCTTAAGCCCCCCAGTCGGCAACACTGAAGCTTTCTTT
size: -; V: TRBV4-1; J: TRBJ2-1; D: -; CDR3: CASSRAADSLPSNEQFF; DNA: TGCGCCAGCAGCCGAGCTGCGGACTCGCTCCCCTCAAATGAGCAGTTCTTC
size: -; V: TRBV19; J: TRBJ2-5; D: -; CDR3: CASSWGAPGETQYF; DNA: TGTGCCAGTAGTTGGGGCGCCCCGGGGGAGACCCAGTACTTC
size: few; V: TRBV15; J: TRBJ1-5; D: -; CDR3: CATSRDSGSWQPQHF; DNA: TGTGCCACCAGCAGAGATTCGGGGTCGTGGCAGCCCCAGCATTTT
size: -; V: TRBV7-3; J: TRBJ1-1; D: TRBD1; CDR3: CASSLMGQGSAFF; DNA: TGTGCCAGCAGCTTAATGGGACAGGGTTCAGCTTTCTTT
size: once; V: TRBV7-7; J: TRBJ2-5; D: TRBD2; CDR3: CASSLAGGTGYQETQYF; DNA: TGTGCTAGCAGCTTAGCCGGGGGGACGGGCTACCAAGAGACCCAGTACTTC
size: -; V: TRBV7-9; J: TRBJ1-2; D: TRBD1; CDR3: CASSPWSGGADGYTF; DNA: TGTGCCAGCAGCCCCTGGTCAGGGGGCGCCGATGGCTACACCTTC
size: -; V: TRBV5-6; J: TRBJ2-7; D: TRBD1; CDR3: CASTQGAYEQYF; DNA: TGTGCCAGCACCCAGGGGGCCTACGAGCAGTACTTC
size: -; V: TRBV11-2; J: TRBJ2-2; D: -; CDR3: CASSQGQSSRNTGELFF; DNA: TGTGCCAGCAGCCAGGGACAATCCAGTAGAAACACCGGGGAGCTGTTTTTT
size: -; V: TRBV27; J: TRBJ2-7; D: TRBD1; CDR3: CASSLGGTGVYEQYF; DNA: TGTGCCAGCAGTTTAGGCGGGACAGGGGTCTACGAGCAGTACTTC
size: -; V: TRBV6-5; J: TRBJ1-6; D: TRBD1; CDR3: CASSYRTGDSPLHF; DNA: TGTGCCAGCAGTTACCGGACAGGGGATTCACCCCTCCACTTT
size: -; V: TRBV29-1; J: TRBJ2-7; D: TRBD1; CDR3: CSYGTGDEQYF; DNA: TGCAGCTACGGGACAGGGGACGAGCAGTACTTC
size: -; V: TRBV11-1; J: TRBJ2-3; D: TRBD2; CDR3: CASSPGLALTDTQYF; DNA: TGTGCCAGCAGCCCGGGACTAGCGCTCACAGATACGCAGTATTTT
size: -; V: TRBV7-8; J: TRBJ2-7; D: TRBD2; CDR3: CASSLEAGGPPEQYF; DNA: TGTGCCAGCAGCTTAGAGGCGGGGGGCCCTCCCGAGCAGTACTTC
size: -; V: TRBV7-2; J: TRBJ1-1; D: -; CDR3: CASSLDGGLGGAFF; DNA: TGTGCCAGCAGCTTAGACGGGGGGCTGGGAGGAGCTTTCTTT
size: -; V: TRBV4-3; J: TRBJ2-5; D: -; CDR3: CASSQDWGETQYF; DNA: TGCGCCAGCAGCCAAGATTGGGGAGAGACCCAGTACTTC
size: -; V: TRBV4-1; J: TRBJ2-2; D: -; CDR3: CASSQEVGDLTGELFF; DNA: TGCGCCAGCAGCCAAGAAGTAGGGGATCTCACCGGGGAGCTGTTTTTT
size: once; V: TRBV7-8; J: TRBJ2-5; D: -; CDR3: CASSLRLAGETQYF; DNA: TGTGCCAGCAGCTTACGGCTAGCAGGAGAGACCCAGTACTTC
size: -; V: TRBV7-8; J: TRBJ2-7; D: -; CDR3: CASSLAPGAYEQYF; DNA: TGTGCCAGCAGCTTAGCTCCAGGGGCCTACGAGCAGTACTTC
size: -; V: TRBV14; J: TRBJ1-6; D: -; CDR3: CASSPRTGGGRAHSPLHF; DNA: TGTGCCAGCAGCCCAAGAACCGGGGGAGGAAGAGCGCATTCACCCCTCCACTTT
size: -; V: TRBV6-5; J: TRBJ2-1; D: -; CDR3: CASSPDGGNEQFF; DNA: TGTGCCAGCAGCCCAGACGGAGGTAATGAGCAGTTCTTC
size: -; V: TRBV6-5; J: TRBJ2-7; D: -; CDR3: CASSSLYEQYF; DNA: TGTGCCAGCAGTTCCCTCTACGAGCAGTACTTC
size: -; V: TRBV14; J: TRBJ2-1; D: -; CDR3: CASGGGDPSYNEQFF; DNA: TGTGCCAGCGGAGGGGGGGATCCCTCCTACAATGAGCAGTTCTTC
size: -; V: TRBV4-2; J: TRBJ1-1; D: -; CDR3: CASSLFHRAQEVNTEAFF; DNA: TGTGCCAGCAGCCTCTTCCACCGGGCCCAAGAGGTGAACACTGAAGCTTTCTTT